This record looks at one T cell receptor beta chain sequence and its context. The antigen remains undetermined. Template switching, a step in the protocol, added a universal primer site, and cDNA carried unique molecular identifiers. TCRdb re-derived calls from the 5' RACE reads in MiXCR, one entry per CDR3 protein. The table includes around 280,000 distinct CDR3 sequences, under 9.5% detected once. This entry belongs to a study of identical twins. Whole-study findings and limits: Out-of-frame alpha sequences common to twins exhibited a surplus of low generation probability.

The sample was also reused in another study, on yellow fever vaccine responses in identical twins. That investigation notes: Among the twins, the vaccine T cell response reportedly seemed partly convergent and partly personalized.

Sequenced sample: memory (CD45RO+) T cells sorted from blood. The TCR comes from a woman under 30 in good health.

The CDR3 DNA reads as TGTGCCATCAGACGGACAGGGGAAGATGGCTACACCTTC. Translating it yields CAIRRTGEDGYTF. The V gene is TRBV10-3, the J gene TRBJ1-2; 9 bases agree with TRBD1. The V and J ends lost 6 bases and 6 bases, in that order; junction bases with no gene match: 5. This CDR3 spans 13 amino acids. Germline V gene sequence: CDR1 ENHRY, CDR2 SYGVKD.